The subject of this entry is one T cell receptor (beta chain). This record belongs to a study of T cell changes during pregnancy in multiple sclerosis. Profiled with immunoSEQ multiplex PCR; TCRdb holds only in-frame clones, not every one. The table has 75,000 to 100,000 clones, around 92% seen once. The CDR3 is made up of 15 amino acids. Germline V gene lookup returns CDR1 MDHEN and CDR2 SYDVKM. V was trimmed by 3 bases and J by 4 bases, leaving 13 bases between them. V and J are TRBV28 and TRBJ2-4, with D possibly matching TRBD1 (5 bases). This TCR was sampled from a female donor in good health, enrolled as a control in a pregnancy study. The sequenced sample was peripheral blood, obtained after pregnancy. CDR3 region: CASSLSGREKNIQYF. DNA of the CDR3: TGTGCCAGCAGTTTGTCGGGCAGGGAAAAAAACATTCAGTACTTC.